The present T cell receptor (beta chain) was sequenced within a study of blood T cells in healthy people across ages. A J-beta primer mix and a sample-barcoded 5' primer were used in a second PCR of roughly 6 to 12 cycles. TCRdb reanalysed the 5' RACE reads using MiXCR and keeps one entry per CDR3 protein. The sample yields fewer than 800,000 distinct CDR3 sequences, approximately 31% seen once. Sequencing was performed on blood. The sequence came from a woman over 75 in good health.

The CDR3 sequence: CASSPSDFTDTQYF. In DNA, the CDR3 is TGCGCCAGCAGCCCTAGCGATTTCACAGATACGCAGTATTTT. The chain joins TRBV5-1 to TRBJ2-3; D might be TRBD2 (6 bases). The length of the CDR3 is 14 residues. Trimming shortened V by 4 bases and J by 2 bases, and 11 bases separated the two germline ends. Germline-derived CDR1 and CDR2 are SGHRS and YFSETQ.